This TCR beta chain was captured in a study of early T cells in non-severe SARS-CoV-2 infection. In the study overall: RNA in bulk from unsorted whole blood was sequenced, and chains were unpaired. Study-level points and caveats: The VDJdb matching leaned toward anti-spike CD8 responses and overlooked private and CD4 specificities.

On this clonotype: Its antigen is still unknown.

The TCR library protocol was used to attach unique molecular identifiers. These identifiers were attached to individual cDNA molecules. TCRdb redid the calling of the 5' RACE reads with MiXCR, one entry per CDR3 protein. The sample contains tens of thousands of distinct CDR3 sequences, 8% to 13% of which appear only once. CDR3 length: 16 amino acids. The germline CDR1 and CDR2 sequences are SGHTA and FQGNSA. V was cut by 5 bases and J by 0 bases, with 13 bases left in between. Sequenced input: whole blood. This sequence joins TRBV7-2 and TRBJ1-4; no firm D call. The clonotype originates from an adult who was a healthcare worker with PCR-confirmed SARS-CoV-2 infection or an uninfected control (not recorded which). The CDR3: CASSPNPRATNEKLFF. CDR3 in DNA: TGTGCCAGCAGCCCCAACCCCCGGGCAACTAATGAAAAACTGTTTTTT. Together with reference TRBV7-2 and TRBJ1-4, the CDR3 gives the full variable domain: GAGVSQSPSNKVTEKGKDVELRCDPISGHTALYWYRQSLGQGLEFLIYFQGNSAPDKSGLPSDRFSAERTGGSVSTLTIQRTQQEDSAVYLCASSPNPRATNEKLFFGSGTQLSVL.